These T cell receptor beta chains were read from a single sample in a study of T cell responses to AZD1222 COVID-19 vaccine. The data were produced by immunoSEQ multiplex PCR, yet TCRdb's version contains in-frame clones alone and is incomplete. The table includes around 78,000 clones, about nine tenths detected once. Sample: peripheral blood, taken on day 0 of AZD1222 vaccination. These receptors all stem from an adult in good health. Each CDR3 is given with its conserved first and last residue. D genes are given only for firm matches. Clone size is shown for a subset of rows, as once, few, many or a class of expanded clone.

CASSYKQVDGYTF | TGTGCCAGCAGTTACAAACAGGTGGATGGCTACACCTTC | TRBV6-2/TRBV6-3 | NA | TRBJ1-2 | 13 | NA
CAISEGDRGNQETQYF | TGTGCCATCAGTGAGGGGGACAGAGGCAACCAAGAGACCCAGTACTTC | TRBV10-3 | TRBD1 | TRBJ2-5 | 16 | NA
CASSPTTSGYRDEQFF | TGTGCCAGCAGCCCCACGACTAGCGGATATCGGGATGAGCAGTTCTTC | TRBV7-3 | TRBD2 | TRBJ2-1 | 16 | NA
CASTPGTSGANVLTF | TGTGCCAGCACCCCAGGGACCTCTGGGGCCAACGTCCTGACTTTC | TRBV5-4 | NA | TRBJ2-6 | 15 | NA
CATLEGTESYNEQFF | TGTGCCACCCTTGAGGGGACGGAGTCCTACAATGAGCAGTTCTTC | TRBV28 | NA | TRBJ2-1 | 15 | few
CASSPPSPKRIRNTIYF | TGTGCCAGCAGCCCACCCTCCCCAAAGAGGATCCGAAACACCATATATTTT | TRBV7-2 | NA | TRBJ1-3 | 17 | NA
CASRADSSGNTIYF | TGTGCCAGCAGAGCCGACAGCTCTGGAAACACCATATATTTT | TRBV6-5 | NA | TRBJ1-3 | 14 | NA
CASSLGMGGRFETQYF | TGTGCCAGCAGCTTAGGCATGGGAGGGAGGTTTGAGACCCAGTACTTC | TRBV7-9 | TRBD2 | TRBJ2-5 | 16 | NA
CASRNDRNYGTDTQYF | TGTGCCAGCAGAAATGACAGGAATTACGGCACAGATACGCAGTATTTT | TRBV7-9 | NA | TRBJ2-3 | 16 | NA
CAWTGTAEAFF | TGTGCCTGGACTGGGACTGCTGAAGCTTTCTTT | TRBV30 | NA | TRBJ1-1 | 11 | NA
CASSPVETKYQPQHF | TGTGCCAGCTCACCAGTCGAGACGAAATATCAGCCCCAGCATTTT | TRBV18 | NA | TRBJ1-5 | 15 | NA